At least ten counts were recorded for the clone carrying this T cell receptor beta chain. Its antigen remains unidentified. The lymph nodes were axillary draining lymph nodes from breast cancer patients. The data are from a study of breast tumors, draining lymph nodes, adjacent tissues. Study results and limitations: Tumor TCR diversity was below lymph nodes but above nontumor tissue. Findings are consistent with lymph node origin and intratumoral expansion of most tumor T cells. Tumor T cell lymph node origin was a supported hypothesis, not proven.

Losses at the gene ends were 5 bases for V and 2 bases for J; bases not matched to a gene: 5. Germline values: CDR1 SEHNR, CDR2 FQNEAQ (reference sequence). The length of the CDR3 is 16 residues. TCRdb ran MiXCR on the multiplex PCR reads and lists one entry per CDR3 protein. The sample lists about 180,000 distinct CDR3 sequences, around a third seen once, with around 4.5% in the top ten. The chain is built from TRBV7-9 and TRBJ2-3, with 12 positions matching TRBD2. The clonotype originates from a female donor with breast cancer. Some clones in this sample may be carry-over from other donors' samples. Material for sequencing was axillary lymph node tissue. In nucleotides, the CDR3 is TGTGCCAGCAGCGCCTGGACTAGCGGGGACACAGATACGCAGTATTTT. Protein: CASSAWTSGDTDTQYF. Using reference TRBV7-9 and TRBJ2-3 for the parts outside the CDR3, the full variable domain is DTGVSQNPRHKITKRGQNVTFRCDPISEHNRLYWYRQTLGQGPEFLTYFQNEAQLEKSRLLSDRFSAERPKGSFSTLEIQRTEQGDSAMYLCASSAWTSGDTDTQYFGPGTRLTVL.